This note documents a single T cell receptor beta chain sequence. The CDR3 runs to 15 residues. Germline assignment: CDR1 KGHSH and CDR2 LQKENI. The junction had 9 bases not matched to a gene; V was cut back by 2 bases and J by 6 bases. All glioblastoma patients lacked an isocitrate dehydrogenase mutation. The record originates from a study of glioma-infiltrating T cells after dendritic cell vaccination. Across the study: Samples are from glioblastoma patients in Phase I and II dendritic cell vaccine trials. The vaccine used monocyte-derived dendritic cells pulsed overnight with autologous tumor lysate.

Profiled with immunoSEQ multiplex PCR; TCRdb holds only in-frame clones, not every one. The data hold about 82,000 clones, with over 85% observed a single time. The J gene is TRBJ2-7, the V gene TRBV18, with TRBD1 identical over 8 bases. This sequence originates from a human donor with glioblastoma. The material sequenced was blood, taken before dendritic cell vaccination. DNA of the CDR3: TGTGCCAGCTCACCATTGGGACAGGTGAAGGGCGAGCAGTACTTC. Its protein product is CASSPLGQVKGEQYF.